Below are 18 T cell receptor beta chains sequenced from a single sample in a study of CXCR3-negative and CXCR3-positive naive CD8 T cells. Study-level results: TRB CDR3s of CXCR3-positive naive cells were more hydrophobic than those of CXCR3-negative naive cells.

Each TRB cDNA library was prepared by 5' RACE (with UMI labels). Reanalyzing the 5' RACE reads, TCRdb keeps one entry per CDR3 protein, without DNA. This sample lists some 130,000 distinct CDR3 sequences; its ten largest clones have over 0.35%. These receptors have no identified antigens. Sequencing was performed on naive CXCR3+ CD8+ T cells from blood. Noted subset: CD45RO-CCR7+CD27+CD95- naive CD8+ T cells expressing CXCR3 (TNR3+). These TCRs come from a human donor in good health. Some clones in this sample may be carry-over from other donors' samples.

V usage is TRBV10-2 and J usage is TRBJ1-2; TCRdb selects TRBD1, and the lack of DNA leaves this call unchecked. Germline V lookup: CDR1 WSHSY, CDR2 SAAADI. The CDR3 spans 13 residues. The CDR3 reads CASSRDSRSHDTF.

V usage is TRBV2 and J usage is TRBJ2-7; TCRdb lists TRBD1, though no DNA is available to test this call. Germline CDR1 is SNHLY and CDR2 is FYNNEI. There are 14 residues in the CDR3. CDR3 residues: CASIGKTGRYEQYF. The whole variable domain, remainder taken from reference TRBV2 and TRBJ2-7, is EPEVTQTPSHQVTQMGQEVILRCVPISNHLYFYWYRQILGQKVEFLVSFYNNEISEKSEIFDDQFSVERPDGSNFTLKIRSTKLEDSAMYFCASIGKTGRYEQYFGPGTRLTVT.

The chain joins TRBV27 to TRBJ2-7. The germline CDR1 and CDR2 sequences are MNHEY and SMNVEV (reference sequence). This CDR3 comprises 14 residues. This chain's CDR3 is CASSQQSYPYEQYF.

The rearrangement uses TRBV10-3 and TRBJ2-1; the TCRdb D gene call, TRBD1, has no DNA to confirm it. The germline V gene has CDR1 ENHRY and CDR2 SYGVKD. This CDR3 comprises 19 residues. The CDR3 reads CAISESRAQGVPPRNEQFF.

The gene calls are TRBV6-5 and TRBJ2-2. This CDR3 region has 13 residues. Germline values: CDR1 MNHEY, CDR2 SVGAGI. CDR3 in amino acids: CASSYSVTGELFF.

The chain joins TRBV3-1 to TRBJ2-4. Germline V gives CDR1 LGHDT, CDR2 YNNKEL (reference sequence). CDR3 length: 15 residues. CDR3 loop: CASSASTVGKNIQYF.

The rearrangement joins TRBV7-3 to TRBJ1-1. CDR1 is SGHTA, CDR2 FQGTGA, per germline. The CDR3 covers 13 residues. CDR3 protein: CASSLGSVTEAFF. The full variable domain, completed using reference TRBV7-3 and TRBJ1-1, is GAGVSQTPSNKVTEKGKYVELRCDPISGHTALYWYRQSLGQGPEFLIYFQGTGAADDSGLPNDRFFAVRPEGSVSTLKIQRTERGDSAVYLCASSLGSVTEAFFGQGTRLTVV.

The V and J genes are TRBV28 and TRBJ1-5; lacking DNA, the TRBD1 call made by TCRdb goes unchecked. Germline V gene lookup returns CDR1 MDHEN and CDR2 SYDVKM. The CDR3 covers 18 residues. The CDR3 loop is CASNDLDRRIFGNQPQHF.

The chain is built from TRBV7-8 and TRBJ2-7; the TCRdb call, TRBD1, lacks DNA for checking. The CDR3 loop spans 13 amino acids. CDR1 and CDR2 from the germline V gene are SGHVS and FQNEAQ. This chain's CDR3 is CASSTGQTYEQYF. Full variable domain (remainder filled in from reference TRBV7-8 and TRBJ2-7): GAGVSQSPRYKVAKRGQDVALRCDPISGHVSLFWYQQALGQGPEFLTYFQNEAQLDKSGLPSDRFFAERPEGSVSTLKIQRTQQEDSAVYLCASSTGQTYEQYFGPGTRLTVT.

J is TRBJ2-3 and V is TRBV5-1; the D gene TCRdb calls, TRBD2, cannot be checked with no DNA. Germline V gene sequence: CDR1 SGHRS, CDR2 YFSETQ. The CDR3 covers 16 residues. The CDR3 protein is CASSLSVGRAGDTQYF. The entire variable domain, with the rest obtained from reference TRBV5-1 and TRBJ2-3, is as follows: KAGVTQTPRYLIKTRGQQVTLSCSPISGHRSVSWYQQTPGQGLQFLFEYFSETQRNKGNFPGRFSGRQFSNSRSEMNVSTLELGDSALYLCASSLSVGRAGDTQYFGPGTRLTVL.

This chain joins TRBV7-3 and TRBJ1-1. Per germline, CDR1 SGHTA and CDR2 FQGTGA. The CDR3 consists of 15 residues. Here the CDR3 reads CASSSAGWGITEAFF.

The chain couples TRBV29-1 to TRBJ2-1; TCRdb picks TRBD1, but there is no DNA to check that call. The CDR3 length is 12 residues. Per the germline V gene, CDR1 is SQVTM and CDR2 is ANQGSEA. The CDR3 loop is CSVVGGAGEQFF.

The J gene is TRBJ2-1, the V gene TRBV5-6; TCRdb designates TRBD1, a call that cannot be tested without DNA. This CDR3 contains 15 residues. Germline loops: CDR1 SGHDT, CDR2 YYEEEE. CDR3 residues: CASSYPGQLYNEQFF.

The rearrangement uses TRBV7-2 and TRBJ1-2; the TCRdb D gene call, TRBD1, has no DNA to confirm it. Germline V CDR1 and CDR2: SGHTA, FQGNSA. The length of the CDR3 is 17 residues. CDR3 amino acids: CASTVHPETGGSYGYTF.

The J gene is TRBJ2-1, the V gene TRBV29-1. This CDR3 has 12 amino acids. Germline CDR1 SQVTM, CDR2 ANQGSEA. The CDR3 loop reads CSGRSVGNEQFF.

J is TRBJ2-2 and V is TRBV29-1. The CDR3 has 12 amino acids. Germline CDR1 and CDR2: SQVTM and ANQGSEA. The CDR3 here is CSVAEYTGELFF.

The gene calls are TRBV7-9 and TRBJ2-1; TCRdb reports TRBD1, a call that lacks DNA to check it against. Germline V lookup: CDR1 SEHNR, CDR2 FQNEAQ (reference sequence). There are 14 residues in the CDR3. CDR3 protein: CASSARDRADEQFF.

The CDR3 protein is CSVEGTGLNIQYF. This chain joins TRBV29-1 and TRBJ2-4; TCRdb designates TRBD1, a call that cannot be tested without DNA. The CDR3 has 13 amino acids. In germline, CDR1 is SQVTM, CDR2 ANQGSEA.